This TCR beta chain appears in the sequencing data of a study of T cells in Graves' hyperthyroidism and ophthalmopathy. Template material for amplifying TCR beta CDR3 regions consisted of RNA transcripts. Primed by the HTBI set, a first-round RT-PCR was run on the TCR CDR3. TCRdb recomputed calls from the multiplex PCR reads with MiXCR, one row per CDR3 protein. This table has about 640,000 distinct CDR3 sequences, 20% to 25% appearing once. In the case of this clonotype: A much larger clone sits a single nucleotide away, making a read error possible.

Germline V gene sequence: CDR1 SGHRS, CDR2 YFSETQ. This CDR3 spans 15 amino acids. Trimming left V 4 bases short and J 3 bases short, with 14 bases between. The clonotype comes from a man aged 25-45 years with Graves' ophthalmopathy. V and J are TRBV5-1 and TRBJ2-1; D is perhaps TRBD2 (6 bases). Sequenced sample: blood. The DNA of the CDR3 is TGCGCCAGCAGCGCGGGGACGACGGGCTACAATGAGCAGTTCTTC. It codes for CASSAGTTGYNEQFF.